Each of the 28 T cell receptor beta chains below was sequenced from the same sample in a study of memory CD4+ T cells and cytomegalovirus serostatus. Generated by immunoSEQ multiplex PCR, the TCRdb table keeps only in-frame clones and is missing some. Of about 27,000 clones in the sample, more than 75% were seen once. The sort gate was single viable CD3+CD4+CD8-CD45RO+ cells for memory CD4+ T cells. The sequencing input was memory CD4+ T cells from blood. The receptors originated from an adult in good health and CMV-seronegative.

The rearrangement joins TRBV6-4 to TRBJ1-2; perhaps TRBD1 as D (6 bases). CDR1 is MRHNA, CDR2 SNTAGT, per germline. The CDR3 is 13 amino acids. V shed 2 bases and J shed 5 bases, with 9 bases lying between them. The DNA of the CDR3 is TGTGCCAGCAGTGACCCAGGGGTTTATGGCTACACCTTC. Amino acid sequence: CASSDPGVYGYTF.

CDR3 sequence reads: CASSLGGQGNQHF. The CDR3, as DNA: TGTGCCAGCAGCCTTGGCGGACAGGGGAACCAGCATTTT. The chain carries TRBV2 and TRBJ1-5; TRBD1 matches at 9 bases. Trimming at V came to 6 bases and at J to 12 bases, leaving 9 bases not matched to a gene. The CDR3 loop spans 13 amino acids. Germline values: CDR1 SNHLY, CDR2 FYNNEI.

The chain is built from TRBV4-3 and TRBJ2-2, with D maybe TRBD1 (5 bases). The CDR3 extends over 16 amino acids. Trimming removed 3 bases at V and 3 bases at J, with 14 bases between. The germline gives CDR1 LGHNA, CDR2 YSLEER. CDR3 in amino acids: CASSQQTSGYTGELFF. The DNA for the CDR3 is TGCGCCAGCAGCCAGCAAACCTCAGGGTACACCGGGGAGCTGTTTTTT.

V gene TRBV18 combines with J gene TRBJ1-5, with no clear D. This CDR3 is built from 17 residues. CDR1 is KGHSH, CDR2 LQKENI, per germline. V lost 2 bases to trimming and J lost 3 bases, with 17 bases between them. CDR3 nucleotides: TGTGCCAGCTCACCAAATGGCGGCGGCAATATCAATCAGCCCCAGCATTTT. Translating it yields CASSPNGGGNINQPQHF.

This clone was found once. Here the CDR3 DNA reads TGTGCCAGCAGCTTAGCGGGTACTGAAGCTTTCTTT. Encoded protein: CASSLAGTEAFF. V usage is TRBV7-2 and J usage is TRBJ1-1; D gene uncertain. The ends were cut back, 0 bases at V and 5 bases at J, with 4 bases in the middle. Germline V gene lookup returns CDR1 SGHTA and CDR2 FQGNSA. CDR3 length equals 12 residues.

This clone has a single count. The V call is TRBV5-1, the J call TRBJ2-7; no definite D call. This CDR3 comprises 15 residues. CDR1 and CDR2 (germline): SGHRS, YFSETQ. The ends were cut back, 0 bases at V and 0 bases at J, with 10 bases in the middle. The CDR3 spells CASSLGSGISYEQYF. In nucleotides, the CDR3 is TGCGCCAGCAGCTTGGGGTCAGGAATCTCCTACGAGCAGTACTTC.

Written as DNA, the CDR3 is TGTGCCAGCAGCCCCCAGGGAGGGGGAACCTACGAGCAGTACTTC. Its protein is CASSPQGGGTYEQYF. This sequence joins TRBV4-2 and TRBJ2-7; perhaps TRBD2 as D (7 bases). The CDR3 sequence is 15 residues long. Trimming left V 4 bases short and J 2 bases short, with 15 bases between. Looked up from germline, CDR1 is LGHNA and CDR2 is YNFKEQ.

As DNA, the CDR3 is TGTGCCAGCACCAACGGCGGGGCCTACACCTTC. Amino acids: CASTNGGAYTF. This sequence joins TRBV6-5 and TRBJ1-2; weak D call: TRBD1 (5 bases). Germline-derived CDR1 and CDR2 are MNHEY and SVGAGI. The CDR3 length is 11 residues. Trimming took off 7 bases at V and 10 bases at J, with 13 bases between the two ends.

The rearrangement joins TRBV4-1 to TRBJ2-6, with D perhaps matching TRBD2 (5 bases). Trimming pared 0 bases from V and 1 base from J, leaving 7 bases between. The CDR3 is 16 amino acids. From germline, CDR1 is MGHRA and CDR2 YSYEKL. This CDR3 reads CASSQEGESGANVLTF. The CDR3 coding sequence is TGCGCCAGCAGCCAAGAGGGAGAATCTGGGGCCAACGTCCTGACTTTC.

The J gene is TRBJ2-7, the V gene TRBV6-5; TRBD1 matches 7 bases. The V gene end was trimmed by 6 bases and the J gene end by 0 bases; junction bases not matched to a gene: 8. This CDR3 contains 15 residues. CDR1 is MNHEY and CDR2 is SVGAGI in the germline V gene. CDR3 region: CASSRGQIYSYEQYF. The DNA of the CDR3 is TGTGCCAGCAGCAGGGGACAGATTTACTCCTACGAGCAGTACTTC.

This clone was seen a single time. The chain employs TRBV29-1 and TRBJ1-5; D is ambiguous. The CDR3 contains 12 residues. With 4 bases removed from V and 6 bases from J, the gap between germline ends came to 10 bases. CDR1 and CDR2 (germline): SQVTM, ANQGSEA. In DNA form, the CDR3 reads TGCAGCGTTGGGCAGGCGGGTCAGCCCCAGCATTTT. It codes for CSVGQAGQPQHF.

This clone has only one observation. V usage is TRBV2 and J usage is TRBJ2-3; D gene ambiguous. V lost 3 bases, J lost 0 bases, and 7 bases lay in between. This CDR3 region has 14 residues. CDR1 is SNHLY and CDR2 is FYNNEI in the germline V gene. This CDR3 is CASSDRSSTDTQYF. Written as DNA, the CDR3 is TGTGCCAGCAGTGATCGGTCTAGCACAGATACGCAGTATTTT.

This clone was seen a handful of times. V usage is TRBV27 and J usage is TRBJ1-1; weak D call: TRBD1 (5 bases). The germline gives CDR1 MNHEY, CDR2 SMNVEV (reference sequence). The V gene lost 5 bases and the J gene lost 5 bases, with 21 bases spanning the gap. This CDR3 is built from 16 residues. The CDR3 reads CASSPEFGQHGTEAFF. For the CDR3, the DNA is TGTGCCAGCAGTCCCGAATTCGGACAACATGGGACTGAAGCTTTCTTT.

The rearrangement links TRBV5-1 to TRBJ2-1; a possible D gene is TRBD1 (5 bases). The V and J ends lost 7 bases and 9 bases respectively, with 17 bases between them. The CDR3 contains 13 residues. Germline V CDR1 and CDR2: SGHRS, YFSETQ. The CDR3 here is CASGQGTVGEQFF. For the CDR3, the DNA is TGCGCCAGCGGGCAGGGTACCGTCGGTGAGCAGTTCTTC.

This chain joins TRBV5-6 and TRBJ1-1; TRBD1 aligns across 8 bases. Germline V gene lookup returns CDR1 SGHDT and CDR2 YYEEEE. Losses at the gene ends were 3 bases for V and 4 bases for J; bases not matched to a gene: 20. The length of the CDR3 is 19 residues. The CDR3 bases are TGTGCCAGCAGCTCCACCTCGGACAGGGTGGGGAAGGGGGGCACTGAAGCTTTCTTT. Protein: CASSSTSDRVGKGGTEAFF.

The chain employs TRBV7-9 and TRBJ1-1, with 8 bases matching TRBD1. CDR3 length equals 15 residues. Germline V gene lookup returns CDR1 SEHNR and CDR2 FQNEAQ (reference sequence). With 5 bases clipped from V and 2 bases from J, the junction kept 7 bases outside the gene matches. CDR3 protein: CASSVYGQGNTEAFF. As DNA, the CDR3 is TGTGCCAGCAGCGTCTACGGACAGGGAAACACTGAAGCTTTCTTT.

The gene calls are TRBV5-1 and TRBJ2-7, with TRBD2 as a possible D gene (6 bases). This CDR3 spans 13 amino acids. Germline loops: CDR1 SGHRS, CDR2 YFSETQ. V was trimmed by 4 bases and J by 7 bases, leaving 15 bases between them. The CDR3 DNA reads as TGCGCCAGCAGCCCGACTAGACTGGGAGAGCAGTACTTC. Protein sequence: CASSPTRLGEQYF.

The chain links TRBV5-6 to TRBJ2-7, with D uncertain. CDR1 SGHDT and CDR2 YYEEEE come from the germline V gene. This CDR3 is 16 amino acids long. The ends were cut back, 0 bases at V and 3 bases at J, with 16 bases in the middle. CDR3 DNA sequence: TGTGCCAGCAGCTTGGCCGAGGCCAGACGGATCTACGAGCAGTACTTC. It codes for CASSLAEARRIYEQYF. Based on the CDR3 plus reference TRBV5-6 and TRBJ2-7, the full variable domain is DAGVTQSPTHLIKTRGQQVTLRCSPKSGHDTVSWYQQALGQGPQFIFQYYEEEERQRGNFPDRFSGHQFPNYSSELNVNALLLGDSALYLCASSLAEARRIYEQYFGPGTRLTVT.

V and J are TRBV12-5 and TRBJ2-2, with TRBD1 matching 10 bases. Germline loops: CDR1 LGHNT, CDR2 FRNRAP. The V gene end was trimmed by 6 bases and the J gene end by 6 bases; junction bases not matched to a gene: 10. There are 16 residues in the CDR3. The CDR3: CASGPGTGVVAGELFF. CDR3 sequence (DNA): TGTGCTAGTGGCCCCGGGACAGGGGTTGTGGCCGGGGAGCTGTTTTTT.

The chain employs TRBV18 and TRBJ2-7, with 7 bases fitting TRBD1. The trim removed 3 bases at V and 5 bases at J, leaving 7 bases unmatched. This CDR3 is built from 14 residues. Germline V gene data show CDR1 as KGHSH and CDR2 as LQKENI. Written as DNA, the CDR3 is TGTGCCAGCTCACCCGGGGACAGTGGGGACGAGCAGTACTTC. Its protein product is CASSPGDSGDEQYF.

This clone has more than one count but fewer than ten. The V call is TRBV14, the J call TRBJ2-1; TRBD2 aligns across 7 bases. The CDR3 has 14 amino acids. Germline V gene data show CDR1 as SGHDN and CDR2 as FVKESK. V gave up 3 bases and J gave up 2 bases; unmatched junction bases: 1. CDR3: CASSQAGAYNEQFF. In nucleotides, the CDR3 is TGTGCCAGCAGCCAGGCGGGAGCCTACAATGAGCAGTTCTTC.

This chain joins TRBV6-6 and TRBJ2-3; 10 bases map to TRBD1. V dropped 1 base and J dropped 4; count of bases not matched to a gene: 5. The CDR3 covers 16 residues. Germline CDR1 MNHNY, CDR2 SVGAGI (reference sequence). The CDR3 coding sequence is TGTGCCAGCAGTTACTGGGACAGGGGCTGGGCAGATACGCAGTATTTT. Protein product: CASSYWDRGWADTQYF.

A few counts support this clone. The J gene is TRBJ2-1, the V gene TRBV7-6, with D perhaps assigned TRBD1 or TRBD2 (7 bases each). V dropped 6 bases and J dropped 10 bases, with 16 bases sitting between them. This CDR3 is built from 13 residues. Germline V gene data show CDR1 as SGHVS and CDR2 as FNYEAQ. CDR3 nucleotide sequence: TGTGCCAGCAGACCTACAGGGGAGGGCGAGCAGTTCTTC. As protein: CASRPTGEGEQFF.

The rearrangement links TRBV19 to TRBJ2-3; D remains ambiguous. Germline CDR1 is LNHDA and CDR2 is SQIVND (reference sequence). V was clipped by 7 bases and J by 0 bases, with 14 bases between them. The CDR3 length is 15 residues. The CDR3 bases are TGTGCCAGTAAATACCATTTTACTAGCACAGATACGCAGTATTTT. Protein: CASKYHFTSTDTQYF.

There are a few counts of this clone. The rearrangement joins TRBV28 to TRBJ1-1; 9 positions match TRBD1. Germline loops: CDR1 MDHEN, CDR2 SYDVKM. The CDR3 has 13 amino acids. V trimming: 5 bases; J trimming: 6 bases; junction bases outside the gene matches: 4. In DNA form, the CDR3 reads TGTGCCAGCAGTCAGACAGGGGGAGCTGAAGCTTTCTTT. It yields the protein CASSQTGGAEAFF.

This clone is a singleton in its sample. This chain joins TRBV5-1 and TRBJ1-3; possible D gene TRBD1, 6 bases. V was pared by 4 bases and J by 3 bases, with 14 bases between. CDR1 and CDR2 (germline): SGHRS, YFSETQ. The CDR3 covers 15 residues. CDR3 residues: CASSPIGTSGNTIYF. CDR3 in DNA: TGCGCCAGCAGCCCCATCGGGACAAGTGGAAACACCATATATTTT.

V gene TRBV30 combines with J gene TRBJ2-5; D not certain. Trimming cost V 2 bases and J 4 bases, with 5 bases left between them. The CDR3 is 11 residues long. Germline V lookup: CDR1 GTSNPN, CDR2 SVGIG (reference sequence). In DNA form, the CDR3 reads TGTGCCTGGAGTTCCCGAGAGACCCAGTACTTC. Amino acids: CAWSSRETQYF.

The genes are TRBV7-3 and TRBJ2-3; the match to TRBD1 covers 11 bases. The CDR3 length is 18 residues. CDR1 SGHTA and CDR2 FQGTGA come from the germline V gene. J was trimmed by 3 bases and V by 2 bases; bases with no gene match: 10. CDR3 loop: CASSLVETGTGGTDTQYF. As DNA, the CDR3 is TGTGCCAGCAGCTTAGTAGAAACCGGGACAGGGGGGACAGATACGCAGTATTTT.